This entry lists 27 T cell receptor beta chains sequenced from one sample in a study of cytomegalovirus exposure and HLA in healthy donors. The PCR made use of 60 Vbeta and 13 Jbeta primers. Sequencing used immunoSEQ multiplex PCR; TCRdb keeps in-frame clones, though not all of them. The sample lists 150,000 to 200,000 clones, 73% seen once, with 5% to 5.5% in the top ten. Sequencing was performed on PBMCs. The source of these receptors is a young woman in good health and CMV-seropositive.

The chain couples TRBV18 to TRBJ2-6; TRBD1 might be the D (5 bases). Germline V gene data show CDR1 as KGHSH and CDR2 as LQKENI. Trimming shortened V by 1 base and J by 2 bases, and 12 bases separated the two germline ends. This CDR3 is 17 amino acids long. The CDR3 loop reads CASSPRTGRTGANVLTF. Written as DNA, the CDR3 is TGTGCCAGCTCACCACGCACAGGCCGAACTGGGGCCAACGTCCTGACTTTC.

This chain uses TRBV10-3 with TRBJ2-5, with 7 bases identical to TRBD1. Germline trimming cut 6 bases from V and 4 bases from J; bases unmatched to any gene: 5. The germline V gene encodes CDR1 ENHRY and CDR2 SYGVKD. The CDR3 consists of 13 residues. CDR3 amino acids: CAISDRVGETQYF. The CDR3 nucleotides are TGTGCCATCAGCGACAGGGTTGGAGAGACCCAGTACTTC.

The chain links TRBV10-3 to TRBJ2-7, with D possibly TRBD1 on 5 matching bases. The CDR3 covers 15 residues. Germline CDR1 reads ENHRY; CDR2 reads SYGVKD. V shed 7 bases and J shed 2 bases, with 18 bases lying between them. CDR3 DNA: TGTGCCATCACGCCCGACCTACAGGAAACCTACGAGCAGTACTTC. Translated, it gives CAITPDLQETYEQYF.

This clone is termed large. Other DNA sequences in the sample encode the same CDR3. This sequence joins TRBV27 and TRBJ1-2, with D perhaps matching TRBD1 (5 bases). The V gene's germline CDR1 is MNHEY and CDR2 SMNVEV (reference sequence). This CDR3 spans 16 amino acids. Trimming removed 0 bases from V and 0 bases from J, with 11 bases in between. The CDR3 here is CASSLSVSTANYGYTF. The CDR3 DNA is TGTGCCAGCAGTTTATCGGTGTCGACAGCTAACTATGGCTACACCTTC.

This sequence joins TRBV4-3 and TRBJ1-2; D is unresolved. The CDR3 sequence is 14 residues long. Germline lookup yields CDR1 LGHNA and CDR2 YSLEER. Trimming stripped 4 bases from V and 3 bases from J, with 12 bases between. In nucleotides, the CDR3 is TGCGCCAGCAGCCCTACCGGCGCGGACTATGGCTACACCTTC. Translation: CASSPTGADYGYTF.

This chain uses TRBV6-5 with TRBJ2-7; maybe TRBD2 (6 bases). From germline, CDR1 is MNHEY and CDR2 SVGAGI. V was shortened by 6 bases and J by 4 bases, with 13 bases between the two germline ends. This CDR3 has 13 residues. CDR3 in DNA: TGTGCCAGCAGCCGGGACTCATTTTACGAGCAGTACTTC. Translating gives CASSRDSFYEQYF.

This chain uses TRBV7-2 with TRBJ1-6, with D perhaps matching TRBD1 (6 bases). CDR3 length: 16 residues. Trimming left V 5 bases short and J 8 bases short, with 19 bases between. Germline lookup yields CDR1 SGHTA and CDR2 FQGNSA. The CDR3 reads CASSPTGGRVHSPLHF. DNA of the CDR3: TGTGCCAGCAGCCCGACTGGGGGCAGGGTGCATTCACCCCTCCACTTT. The variable domain in full, with the rest retrieved from reference TRBV7-2 and TRBJ1-6, is GAGVSQSPSNKVTEKGKDVELRCDPISGHTALYWYRQSLGQGLEFLIYFQGNSAPDKSGLPSDRFSAERTGGSVSTLTIQRTQQEDSAVYLCASSPTGGRVHSPLHFGNGTRLTVT.

The rearrangement links TRBV6-5 to TRBJ1-1; the D is unclear. The CDR3 extends over 15 amino acids. Trimming cost V 2 bases and J 1 base, with 11 bases left between them. Germline V gene lookup returns CDR1 MNHEY and CDR2 SVGAGI. The CDR3 DNA reads TGTGCCAGCAGTTACGGGCCTCTTGGGAACACTGAAGCTTTCTTT. Its translation: CASSYGPLGNTEAFF.

The V and J genes are TRBV27 and TRBJ2-3; D call uncertain. V gave up 5 bases and J gave up 4 bases, with 10 bases separating them. This CDR3 spans 13 amino acids. Looked up from germline, CDR1 is MNHEY and CDR2 is SMNVEV (reference sequence). CDR3 region: CASSPYSPDTQYF. The CDR3 DNA is TGTGCCAGCAGTCCCTATTCCCCAGATACGCAGTATTTT.

The chain is built from TRBV11-1 and TRBJ2-1, with 9 bases lining up with TRBD2. Germline CDR1 is SGHAT and CDR2 is FQDESV (reference sequence). CDR3 length: 15 residues. Trimming cost V 3 bases and J 9 bases; bases outside gene matches: 9. CDR3 protein: CASSFRRGGLGEQFF. CDR3 sequence (DNA): TGTGCCAGCAGCTTTAGGCGGGGGGGCCTAGGTGAGCAGTTCTTC.

This clone was observed a few times. CDR3 bases: TGTGCCAGCAGCTTAGGGGGGCAGGCGGGGACCCAGTACTTC. It codes for CASSLGGQAGTQYF. The chain joins TRBV7-6 to TRBJ2-5, with D perhaps TRBD1 (6 bases). Deletions cut 1 base from V and 7 bases from J, with 13 bases between. The CDR3 covers 14 residues. Germline V gene lookup returns CDR1 SGHVS and CDR2 FNYEAQ.

V is TRBV6-1 and J is TRBJ2-3; D gene ambiguous. The CDR3 runs 16 residues. V was clipped by 5 bases and J by 2 bases, with 17 bases between them. CDR1 is MNHNS, CDR2 SASEGT, per germline. The CDR3 loop is CASSQGLSPATDTQYF. As DNA, the CDR3 is TGTGCCAGCAGTCAAGGTCTATCCCCCGCCACAGATACGCAGTATTTT.

V is TRBV5-6 and J is TRBJ2-2; the D is unclear. V was pared by 5 bases and J by 3 bases, with 17 bases between. CDR3 length equals 16 residues. Germline V CDR1 and CDR2: SGHDT, YYEEEE. Here the CDR3 DNA reads TGTGCCAGCAGTATGACAAACACACGGTACACCGGGGAGCTGTTTTTT. Protein: CASSMTNTRYTGELFF.

V is TRBV27 and J is TRBJ1-1; TRBD1 might be the D (6 bases). Trimming pared 2 bases from V and 2 bases from J, leaving 12 bases between. The length of the CDR3 is 15 residues. Germline loops: CDR1 MNHEY, CDR2 SMNVEV (reference sequence). The CDR3 sequence is CASSLEQGRNTEAFF. CDR3 coding DNA: TGTGCCAGCAGTTTAGAACAGGGCCGAAACACTGAAGCTTTCTTT.

The chain combines TRBV9 with TRBJ1-1; TRBD1 agrees at 11 bases. The CDR3 sequence is 17 residues long. The V and J ends lost 4 bases and 0 bases, in that order; junction bases with no gene match: 8. From germline, CDR1 is SGDLS and CDR2 YYNGEE. DNA for the CDR3: TGTGCCAGCAGCCCATCCGGGACAGGGGGAATGAACACTGAAGCTTTCTTT. Its translation is CASSPSGTGGMNTEAFF.

This clone was seen just once. The chain employs TRBV6-6 and TRBJ2-1; 13 positions agree with TRBD2. Trimming at V came to 7 bases and at J to 4 bases, leaving 4 bases not matched to a gene. Germline V gene sequence: CDR1 MNHNY, CDR2 SVGAGI (reference sequence). The CDR3 spans 15 residues. CDR3 loop: CASKLAGGQYNEQFF. The CDR3 coding sequence is TGTGCCAGCAAACTAGCGGGGGGGCAGTACAATGAGCAGTTCTTC.

CDR3 loop: CASSAGQGTLNTGELFF. CDR3 in DNA: TGTGCCAGCAGCGCGGGACAGGGGACTCTTAACACCGGGGAGCTGTTTTTT. The chain recombines TRBV9 with TRBJ2-2; TRBD1 agrees at 10 bases. Germline V gene lookup returns CDR1 SGDLS and CDR2 YYNGEE. Trimming at V came to 3 bases and at J to 2 bases, leaving 7 bases not matched to a gene. CDR3 length: 17 residues.

This clone turned up a few times. The genes are TRBV4-3 and TRBJ1-1, with D uncertain. The CDR3 length is 15 residues. The V end was cut by 4 bases, the J end by 4 bases, with 16 bases between. Looked up from germline, CDR1 is LGHNA and CDR2 is YSLEER. The CDR3 DNA follows: TGCGCCAGCAGCCCCCACCTACGGGGAGCCACTGAAGCTTTCTTT. The encoded protein is CASSPHLRGATEAFF.

This clone was seen just once. The V gene is TRBV7-8, the J gene TRBJ2-1, with 11 nucleotides matching TRBD1. The CDR3 contains 15 residues. V trimming: 5 bases; J trimming: 5 bases; junction bases outside the gene matches: 5. From germline, CDR1 is SGHVS and CDR2 FQNEAQ. DNA of the CDR3: TGTGCCAGCAGCGCGGGACAGGGGGACGACAATGAGCAGTTCTTC. Its protein product is CASSAGQGDDNEQFF.

The rearrangement links TRBV18 to TRBJ2-2; a weak D match, TRBD2 (6 bases). This CDR3 region has 14 residues. CDR1 KGHSH and CDR2 LQKENI come from the germline V gene. V was shortened by 6 bases and J by 3 bases, with 11 bases between the two germline ends. The CDR3 is CASSPAGDTGELFF. The CDR3 coding sequence is TGTGCCAGCTCGCCAGCGGGCGACACCGGGGAGCTGTTTTTT.

This clone has at least ten counts. The CDR3 region has the DNA TGTGCCAGCAGTGGGCTGTACAAAAACACTGAAGCTTTCTTT. Its protein is CASSGLYKNTEAFF. The J gene is TRBJ1-1, the V gene TRBV2, with D hard to call. The V and J ends lost 4 bases and 2 bases respectively, with 11 bases between them. The germline V gene has CDR1 SNHLY and CDR2 FYNNEI. This CDR3 region has 14 residues. Combining the CDR3 with reference TRBV2 and TRBJ1-1 gives the whole variable domain EPEVTQTPSHQVTQMGQEVILRCVPISNHLYFYWYRQILGQKVEFLVSFYNNEISEKSEIFDDQFSVERPDGSNFTLKIRSTKLEDSAMYFCASSGLYKNTEAFFGQGTRLTVV.

As to this clone: At one boundary the junction diverges from the germline segment, which might be a read error. This chain uses TRBV7-7 with TRBJ2-5, with D possibly being TRBD1 (5 bases). Germline loops: CDR1 SSHAT, CDR2 FNYEAQ (reference sequence). The CDR3 has 15 residues. This chain's CDR3 is CASSLVAGFGETQYF. CDR3 nucleotide sequence: TGTGCTAGCAGCTTAGTGGCAGGGTTTGGAGAGACCCAGTACTTC.

The V call is TRBV18, the J call TRBJ1-4, with 9 bases lining up with TRBD1. There are 17 residues in the CDR3. Germline CDR1 KGHSH, CDR2 LQKENI. V was pared by 5 bases and J by 0 bases, with 7 bases of the junction left unmatched. CDR3 nucleotides: TGTGCCAGCTCAGGACAGGGGCCCTATGCAACTAATGAAAAACTGTTTTTT. Translation: CASSGQGPYATNEKLFF.

The chain recombines TRBV7-2 with TRBJ2-3, with D possibly TRBD2 on 6 matching bases. The CDR3 loop spans 16 amino acids. V lost 5 bases and J 2 bases, leaving 17 bases between the germline ends. Germline loops: CDR1 SGHTA, CDR2 FQGNSA. CDR3 DNA sequence: TGTGCCAGCAGCCAGCCTGCGGGACTGTACACAGATACGCAGTATTTT. Its translation is CASSQPAGLYTDTQYF.

The chain couples TRBV11-2 to TRBJ1-5, with 8 bases matching TRBD1. CDR3 length: 15 amino acids. The ends lost 3 bases at V and 8 bases at J; junction bases unmatched: 9. Germline assignment: CDR1 SGHAT and CDR2 FQNNGV. The CDR3 DNA sequence: TGTGCCAGCAGCTTTAGGGGACAGGCAGAGGAGCCCCAGCATTTT. This sequence encodes CASSFRGQAEEPQHF.

CDR3 coding DNA: TGTGCCAGCAGCTTTGCGGGGGGGATCACAGATACGCAGTATTTT. This gives the protein CASSFAGGITDTQYF. The rearrangement uses TRBV5-4 and TRBJ2-3; TRBD2 agrees at 9 bases. The CDR3 loop spans 15 amino acids. Germline V CDR1 and CDR2: SGHNT, YYREEE (reference sequence). V dropped 2 bases and J dropped 2; count of bases not matched to a gene: 3.

V and J are TRBV28 and TRBJ1-1; D gene ambiguous. The CDR3 extends over 12 amino acids. Germline V CDR1 and CDR2: MDHEN, SYDVKM. The germline V and J ends were trimmed by 5 bases and 4 bases, with 8 bases remaining between them. As DNA, the CDR3 is TGTGCCAGCAGTGTGAGACTCACTGAAGCTTTCTTT. Protein product: CASSVRLTEAFF.